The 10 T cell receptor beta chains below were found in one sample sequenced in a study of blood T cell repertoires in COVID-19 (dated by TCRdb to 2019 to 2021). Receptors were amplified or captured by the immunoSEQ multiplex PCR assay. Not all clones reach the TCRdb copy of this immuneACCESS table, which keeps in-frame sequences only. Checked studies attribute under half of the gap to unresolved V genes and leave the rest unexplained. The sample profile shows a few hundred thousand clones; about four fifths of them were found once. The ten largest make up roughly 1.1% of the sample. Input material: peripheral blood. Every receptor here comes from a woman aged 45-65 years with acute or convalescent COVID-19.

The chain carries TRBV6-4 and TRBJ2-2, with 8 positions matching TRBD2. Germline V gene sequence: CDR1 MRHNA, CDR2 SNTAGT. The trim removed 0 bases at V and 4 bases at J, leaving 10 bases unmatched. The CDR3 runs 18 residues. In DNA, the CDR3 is TGTGCCAGCAGTGACTCGAGTAGAGCGGGAGTAATCACCGGGGAGCTGTTTTTT. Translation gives CASSDSSRAGVITGELFF.

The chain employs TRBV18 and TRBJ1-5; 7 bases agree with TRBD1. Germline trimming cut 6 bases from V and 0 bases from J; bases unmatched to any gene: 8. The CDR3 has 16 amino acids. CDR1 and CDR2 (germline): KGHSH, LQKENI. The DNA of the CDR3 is TGTGCCAGCTCGTCTGGGACAGCATATAGCAATCAGCCCCAGCATTTT. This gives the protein CASSSGTAYSNQPQHF.

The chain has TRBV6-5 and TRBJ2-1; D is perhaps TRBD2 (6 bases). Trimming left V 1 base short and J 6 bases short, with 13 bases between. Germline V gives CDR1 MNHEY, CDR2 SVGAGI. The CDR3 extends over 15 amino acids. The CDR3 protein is CASSYYGGVGNEQFF. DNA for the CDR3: TGTGCCAGCAGTTACTACGGAGGGGTCGGCAATGAGCAGTTCTTC.

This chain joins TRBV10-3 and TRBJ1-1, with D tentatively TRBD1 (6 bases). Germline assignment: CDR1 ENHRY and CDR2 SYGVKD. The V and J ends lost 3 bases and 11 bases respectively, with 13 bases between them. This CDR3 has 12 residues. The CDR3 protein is CAISDYGGAAFF. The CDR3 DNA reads TGTGCCATCAGTGATTACGGGGGGGCGGCTTTCTTT.

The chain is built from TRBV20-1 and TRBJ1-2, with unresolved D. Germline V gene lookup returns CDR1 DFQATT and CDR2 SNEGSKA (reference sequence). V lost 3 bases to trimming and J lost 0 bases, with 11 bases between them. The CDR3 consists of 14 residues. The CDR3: CSASPGSTNYGYTF. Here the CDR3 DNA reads TGCAGTGCTAGTCCGGGGTCTACTAACTATGGCTACACCTTC.

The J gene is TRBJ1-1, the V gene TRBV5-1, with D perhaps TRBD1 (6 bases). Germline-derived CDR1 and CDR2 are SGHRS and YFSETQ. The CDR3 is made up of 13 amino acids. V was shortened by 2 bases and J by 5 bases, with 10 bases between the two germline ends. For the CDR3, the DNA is TGCGCCAGCAGCTTCCAGGGGCGGACTGAAGCTTTCTTT. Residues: CASSFQGRTEAFF.

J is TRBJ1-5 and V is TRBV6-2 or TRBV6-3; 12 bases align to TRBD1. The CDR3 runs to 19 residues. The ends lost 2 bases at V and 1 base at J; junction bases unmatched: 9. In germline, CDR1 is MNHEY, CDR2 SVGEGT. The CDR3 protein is CASSYPSGQGAKSNQPQHF. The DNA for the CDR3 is TGTGCCAGCAGTTACCCATCGGGACAGGGGGCGAAGAGCAATCAGCCCCAGCATTTT.

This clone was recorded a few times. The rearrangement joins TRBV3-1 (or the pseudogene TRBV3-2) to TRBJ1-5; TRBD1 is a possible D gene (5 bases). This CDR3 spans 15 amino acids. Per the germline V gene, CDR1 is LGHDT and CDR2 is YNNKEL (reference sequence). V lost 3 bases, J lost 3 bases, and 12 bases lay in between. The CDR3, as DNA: TGTGCCAGCAGCCATTCAGGGATTGTCAATCAGCCCCAGCATTTT. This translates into CASSHSGIVNQPQHF.

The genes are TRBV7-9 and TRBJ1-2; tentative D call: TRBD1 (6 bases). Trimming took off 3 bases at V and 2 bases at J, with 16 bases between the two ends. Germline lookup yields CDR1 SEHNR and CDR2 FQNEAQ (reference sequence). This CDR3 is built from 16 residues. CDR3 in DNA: TGTGCCAGCAGCTTCGCGGGGGCAGGGGTGAACTATGGCTACACCTTC. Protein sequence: CASSFAGAGVNYGYTF.

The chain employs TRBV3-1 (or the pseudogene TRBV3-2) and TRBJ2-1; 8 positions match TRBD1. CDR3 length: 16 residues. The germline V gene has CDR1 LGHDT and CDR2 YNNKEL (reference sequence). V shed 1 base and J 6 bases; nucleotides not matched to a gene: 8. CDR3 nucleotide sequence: TGTGCCAGCAGCCAAGGGTCAGGGGGCCGGGGCAATGAGCAGTTCTTC. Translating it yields CASSQGSGGRGNEQFF.